These 30 T cell receptor beta chains were all obtained from the same sample, sequenced in a study of shared clonotypes between healthy human individuals. The method was immunoSEQ multiplex PCR; TCRdb's version includes in-frame clones alone and lacks a portion of them. The sample shows under 2,000,000 clones, approximately 94% of them seen only once. The naive CD8 population came from CD45RO-negative cells selected for CCR7, without terminally differentiated effector memory CD45RA+ cells. What was sequenced was naive CD8+ T cells sorted from blood. Every receptor here comes from a man aged 18 to 35 in good health.

V and J are TRBV5-6 and TRBJ2-7; unclear D gene. In germline, CDR1 is SGHDT, CDR2 YYEEEE. The CDR3 has 16 amino acids. V lost 0 bases and J 7 bases, leaving 20 bases between the germline ends. CDR3 DNA: TGTGCCAGCAGCTTGGACCATGGTTGGCAGATTTGGGAGCAGTACTTC. It yields the protein CASSLDHGWQIWEQYF.

This sequence joins TRBV27 and TRBJ1-1, with a tentative D call TRBD1 (5 bases). The CDR3 covers 16 residues. Germline CDR1 MNHEY, CDR2 SMNVEV (reference sequence). V shed 0 bases and J shed 0 bases, with 11 bases lying between them. This chain's CDR3 is CASSLSVGDLNTEAFF. The CDR3 bases are TGTGCCAGCAGTTTATCGGTAGGGGACCTGAACACTGAAGCTTTCTTT.

The V call is TRBV30, the J call TRBJ2-2, with 9 bases fitting TRBD2. Germline V lookup: CDR1 GTSNPN, CDR2 SVGIG (reference sequence). CDR3 length: 17 residues. This chain's CDR3 is CAFFPRGLALDTGELFF. In DNA, the CDR3 is TGTGCTTTTTTCCCAAGGGGACTAGCCCTAGACACCGGGGAGCTGTTTTTT.

CDR3 sequence reads: CASTDLGDINTEAFF. CDR3 coding DNA: TGTGCCAGCACAGACTTGGGGGACATCAACACTGAAGCTTTCTTT. This sequence joins TRBV6-1 and TRBJ1-1; TRBD1 is a possible D gene (6 bases). This CDR3 contains 15 residues. CDR1 is MNHNS, CDR2 SASEGT, per germline. Trimming pared 7 bases from V and 2 bases from J, leaving 17 bases between.

V is TRBV5-1 and J is TRBJ2-3; TRBD1 matches at 7 bases. The CDR3 spans 19 residues. The trim removed 4 bases at V and 0 bases at J, leaving 17 bases unmatched. Germline assignment: CDR1 SGHRS and CDR2 YFSETQ. Here the CDR3 DNA reads TGCGCCAGCAGCGAACCTCACAGGGGCTTGCTGTCTAGCACAGATACGCAGTATTTT. This gives the protein CASSEPHRGLLSSTDTQYF.

The V and J genes are TRBV9 and TRBJ2-3, with 10 bases fitting TRBD2. The CDR3 is 15 residues long. J gave up 6 bases and V 3 bases, and 7 bases lay outside the gene matches. Looked up from germline, CDR1 is SGDLS and CDR2 is YYNGEE. The CDR3 DNA sequence: TGTGCCAGCAGCGATAGCGGGGGGACGGGGGATACGCAGTATTTT. Amino acid sequence: CASSDSGGTGDTQYF.

This rearrangement joins TRBV2 to TRBJ2-7, with a tentative D call TRBD2 (6 bases). The CDR3 runs 16 residues. The germline gives CDR1 SNHLY, CDR2 FYNNEI. Trimming stripped 1 base from V and 3 bases from J, with 16 bases between. CDR3 in DNA: TGTGCCAGCAGTGAAGGGGAGGTGGAGGGTAACTACGAGCAGTACTTC. This encodes CASSEGEVEGNYEQYF.

The chain is built from TRBV5-6 and TRBJ1-2; 7 nucleotides align to TRBD1. The CDR3 covers 14 residues. Trimming took 7 bases from V and 0 from J; bases not matched to a gene: 6. CDR1 SGHDT and CDR2 YYEEEE come from the germline V gene. The CDR3 nucleotides read TGTGCCAGCCAACAGGGGCTAGCTAACTATGGCTACACCTTC. This encodes CASQQGLANYGYTF.

This chain joins TRBV4-1 and TRBJ2-7, with 7 bases matching TRBD2. V lost 8 bases and J lost 3; bases outside the gene matches: 13. Germline V CDR1 and CDR2: MGHRA, YSYEKL. This CDR3 contains 15 residues. The CDR3 reads CASRPVGLQLYEQYF. The CDR3 nucleotides are TGCGCCAGCCGCCCAGTGGGACTACAACTCTACGAGCAGTACTTC.

The rearrangement joins TRBV7-2 to TRBJ2-7; 13 bases map to TRBD2. Losses at the gene ends were 6 bases for V and 9 bases for J; bases not matched to a gene: 8. Germline V lookup: CDR1 SGHTA, CDR2 FQGNSA. This CDR3 is built from 14 residues. DNA for the CDR3: TGTGCCAGCAGGGGACTAGCGGGATCCTTGGGGCAGTACTTC. This encodes CASRGLAGSLGQYF.

The chain employs TRBV28 and TRBJ2-2; no definite D call. Germline V CDR1 and CDR2: MDHEN, SYDVKM. The CDR3 is 12 amino acids. Between the trimmed V and J ends, which lost 7 bases and 4 bases, there was a span of 7 bases. Here the CDR3 reads CASTVGTGELFF. The CDR3 DNA reads TGTGCCAGCACCGTGGGCACCGGGGAGCTGTTTTTT.

A note on this clone: Different DNA sequences within this sample yield the same CDR3. The chain has TRBV5-6 and TRBJ1-1, with 8 bases identical to TRBD1. After removal of 2 bases from V and 0 bases from J, the junction contained 3 bases not matched to a gene. The CDR3 covers 15 residues. Germline V gives CDR1 SGHDT, CDR2 YYEEEE. The CDR3 loop reads CASSFGTGMNTEAFF. The CDR3 coding sequence is TGTGCCAGCAGCTTCGGGACAGGCATGAACACTGAAGCTTTCTTT.

CDR3 amino acids: CASSANEKLFF. The CDR3, as DNA: TGTGCCAGCAGTGCAAATGAAAAACTGTTTTTT. The chain joins TRBV6-5 to TRBJ1-4, with D unresolved. This CDR3 has 11 residues. Trimming removed 5 bases at V and 5 bases at J, with 3 bases between. Germline assignment: CDR1 MNHEY and CDR2 SVGAGI.

The V gene is TRBV4-1, the J gene TRBJ2-1, with D perhaps assigned TRBD1 or TRBD2 (6 bases each). The CDR3 extends over 16 amino acids. Germline CDR1 and CDR2: MGHRA and YSYEKL. The V gene lost 0 bases and the J gene lost 7 bases, with 16 bases spanning the gap. CDR3 amino acids: CASSQDGAGAGNEQFF. Here the CDR3 DNA reads TGCGCCAGCAGCCAAGATGGGGCAGGGGCGGGGAATGAGCAGTTCTTC.

The rearrangement uses TRBV9 and TRBJ1-6, with 9 bases that match TRBD1. The ends lost 4 bases at V and 3 bases at J; junction bases unmatched: 8. The CDR3 totals 17 residues. Germline CDR1 SGDLS, CDR2 YYNGEE. CDR3 sequence: CASSSSGTGIYNSPLHF. The CDR3 nucleotides are TGTGCCAGCAGCTCCTCCGGGACAGGGATCTATAATTCACCCCTCCACTTT.

The rearrangement uses TRBV7-9 and TRBJ2-1; 7 positions match TRBD2. This CDR3 is 15 amino acids long. The germline CDR1 and CDR2 sequences are SEHNR and FQNEAQ (reference sequence). V lost 1 base and J lost 5; bases outside the gene matches: 5. CDR3 sequence (DNA): TGTGCCAGCAGCTTAGTTGGACTAGGGAACAATGAGCAGTTCTTC. This codes for CASSLVGLGNNEQFF.

This chain joins TRBV28 and TRBJ2-7; D may correspond to TRBD1 or TRBD2 (6 bases each). The CDR3 extends over 14 amino acids. Per the germline V gene, CDR1 is MDHEN and CDR2 is SYDVKM. V shed 6 bases and J shed 3 bases, with 15 bases lying between them. In DNA form, the CDR3 reads TGTGCCAGCAGCCCGGGGGCCCGCCTCTACGAGCAGTACTTC. It translates to CASSPGARLYEQYF.

On this clone: At one end the junction does not follow the germline gene, possibly because of a read error. This chain joins TRBV30 and TRBJ2-6; D is undetermined. CDR3 length: 12 amino acids. The V gene's germline CDR1 is GTSNPN and CDR2 SVGIG (reference sequence). This CDR3 is CAWSSEANVLTF. As DNA, the CDR3 is TGTGCCTGGAGCTCTGAGGCCAACGTCCTGACTTTC.

This clone was picked up one time. This chain links TRBV5-1 with TRBJ2-5, with TRBD2 identical over 7 bases. Germline V gene data show CDR1 as SGHRS and CDR2 as YFSETQ. The CDR3 sequence is 19 residues long. The trim removed 2 bases at V and 0 bases at J, leaving 16 bases unmatched. CDR3 bases: TGCGCCAGCAGCTTCGGAGCTAAGGGAGCGGGATCCCACCAAGAGACCCAGTACTTC. Translation gives CASSFGAKGAGSHQETQYF. Full variable domain (missing parts from reference TRBV5-1 and TRBJ2-5): KAGVTQTPRYLIKTRGQQVTLSCSPISGHRSVSWYQQTPGQGLQFLFEYFSETQRNKGNFPGRFSGRQFSNSRSEMNVSTLELGDSALYLCASSFGAKGAGSHQETQYFGPGTRLLVL.

Worth noting for this clone: Other DNA sequences within the sample encode an identical CDR3. The chain couples TRBV27 to TRBJ2-3; 10 nucleotides match TRBD2. Trimming removed 1 base from V and 2 bases from J; junction bases left unmatched: 3. The germline CDR1 and CDR2 sequences are MNHEY and SMNVEV (reference sequence). This CDR3 contains 16 residues. The CDR3 sequence is CASSLLAGGNTDTQYF. Written as DNA, the CDR3 is TGTGCCAGCAGTTTATTAGCGGGGGGAAACACAGATACGCAGTATTTT.

This rearrangement joins TRBV27 to TRBJ2-3, with 7 bases identical to TRBD2. The CDR3 is 14 residues long. Germline assignment: CDR1 MNHEY and CDR2 SMNVEV (reference sequence). Trimming removed 2 bases from V and 6 bases from J; junction bases left unmatched: 5. In DNA, the CDR3 is TGTGCCAGCAGTTTAACGGCGGGAGTGGATACGCAGTATTTT. Encoded protein: CASSLTAGVDTQYF.

The V gene is TRBV6-5, the J gene TRBJ2-7; TRBD2 matches at 8 bases. V was pared by 6 bases and J by 0 bases, with 4 bases of the junction left unmatched. This CDR3 region has 14 residues. Germline V lookup: CDR1 MNHEY, CDR2 SVGAGI. The CDR3 is CASRSGTSSYEQYF. The DNA for the CDR3 is TGTGCCAGCAGATCCGGGACTAGCTCCTACGAGCAGTACTTC.

The chain joins TRBV27 to TRBJ2-5; D call uncertain. The CDR3 is 13 residues long. CDR1 and CDR2 (germline): MNHEY, SMNVEV (reference sequence). The germline V and J ends were trimmed by 3 bases and 3 bases, with 8 bases remaining between them. The CDR3 coding sequence is TGTGCCAGCAGTTTCTTGGACGAAGAGACCCAGTACTTC. Protein product: CASSFLDEETQYF.

The CDR3 loop is CASSSPAGYEQYF. CDR3 coding DNA: TGTGCCAGCAGCTCTCCCGCGGGGTACGAGCAGTACTTC. The chain combines TRBV9 with TRBJ2-7; tentatively, D is TRBD2 (6 bases). CDR1 is SGDLS and CDR2 is YYNGEE in the germline V gene. The CDR3 has 13 residues. V was cut by 4 bases and J by 4 bases, with 12 bases left in between. The whole variable domain, remainder taken from reference TRBV9 and TRBJ2-7, is DSGVTQTPKHLITATGQRVTLRCSPRSGDLSVYWYQQSLDQGLQFLIQYYNGEERAKGNILERFSAQQFPDLHSELNLSSLELGDSALYFCASSSPAGYEQYFGPGTRLTVT.

The chain has TRBV19 and TRBJ1-2; TRBD1 is a possible D gene (6 bases). The CDR3 is made up of 13 amino acids. The germline V and J ends were trimmed by 5 bases and 4 bases, with 11 bases remaining between them. The germline V gene has CDR1 LNHDA and CDR2 SQIVND (reference sequence). The CDR3 nucleotides read TGTGCCAGTAGTTGGACAGAGGGCTATGGCTACACCTTC. This sequence encodes CASSWTEGYGYTF.

The gene calls are TRBV12-2 and TRBJ2-2. TRBV12-2 counts as a pseudogene. The CDR3 sequence is 15 residues long. CDR3 in amino acids: CASRLAPRNTGELFF. Written as DNA, the CDR3 is TGTGCAAGTCGCTTAGCGCCCCGGAACACCGGGGAGCTGTTTTTT.

The rearrangement links TRBV5-5 to TRBJ2-1, with 9 positions matching TRBD1. Germline V CDR1 and CDR2: SGHKS, YYEKEE (reference sequence). CDR3 length: 15 residues. Trimming removed 2 bases from V and 5 bases from J; junction bases left unmatched: 5. CDR3 sequence: CASSFPGQGHNEQFF. CDR3 nucleotide sequence: TGTGCCAGCAGCTTTCCGGGACAGGGCCACAATGAGCAGTTCTTC.

The J gene is TRBJ2-7, the V gene TRBV2; TRBD1 matches at 10 bases. Germline-derived CDR1 and CDR2 are SNHLY and FYNNEI. Trimming cost V 5 bases and J 3 bases; bases outside gene matches: 4. The CDR3 totals 14 residues. CDR3 DNA: TGTGCCAGCAGTTTGACAGGGGGCGGCTACGAGCAGTACTTC. As protein: CASSLTGGGYEQYF.

This clone was recorded once. The V gene is TRBV30, the J gene TRBJ2-3; D remains unclear. The CDR3 contains 13 residues. The V end lost 1 base, the J end lost 6 bases, and 11 bases lay between the germline ends. Looked up from germline, CDR1 is GTSNPN and CDR2 is SVGIG (reference sequence). This chain's CDR3 is CAWSAVATDTQYF. As DNA, the CDR3 is TGTGCCTGGAGTGCCGTGGCTACCGATACGCAGTATTTT.

This sequence joins TRBV7-9 and TRBJ1-5; D might be TRBD1 (6 bases). The CDR3 totals 15 residues. From germline, CDR1 is SEHNR and CDR2 FQNEAQ (reference sequence). V was clipped by 4 bases and J by 1 base, with 11 bases between them. For the CDR3, the DNA is TGTGCCAGCAGCTCGGAGGGGGGCAGCAATCAGCCCCAGCATTTT. Its translation is CASSSEGGSNQPQHF.